A selection of T cell receptor beta chains follows, all from one sample in a study of neurological immune-mediated disorders. TCRdb processed the 5' RACE reads anew with MiXCR; each CDR3 protein has one entry. The sample has approximately 43,000 distinct CDR3 sequences, 2% to 3% seen once. Sequences were obtained from PBMCs. These receptors all come from a man aged 25-45 years with multiple sclerosis. Both conserved end residues are part of each CDR3. Fields, in order: V gene, D gene, J gene, clone size, CDR3 protein, CDR3 DNA. The D gene is left open where the match is weak. Clone size, where shown, is once, few, many, or a class for clones that have expanded.

>TRBV12-3/TRBV12-4|.|TRBJ1-1|many
CASSLFRTGNTEAFF
TGTGCCAGCAGTTTGTTTCGCACGGGGAACACTGAAGCTTTCTTT
>TRBV20-1|.|TRBJ2-1|many
CSARAAGSSYNEQFF
TGCAGTGCTAGAGCCGCGGGGAGCTCCTACAATGAGCAGTTCTTC
>TRBV7-2|TRBD1|TRBJ1-1|many
CASSLASQGARNTEAFF
TGTGCCAGCAGCTTAGCGTCTCAGGGGGCGAGGAACACTGAAGCTTTCTTT
>TRBV12-3/TRBV12-4|.|TRBJ2-5|many
CASSLVDPRETQYF
TGTGCCAGCAGTTTAGTCGACCCGAGGGAGACCCAGTACTTC
>TRBV5-1|TRBD1|TRBJ1-4|many
CASSLNRGGEKLFF
TGCGCCAGCAGCTTGAACAGGGGGGGTGAAAAACTGTTTTTT
>TRBV20-1|.|TRBJ2-3|few
CSALPPGGLDTQYF
TGCAGTGCTCTACCCCCGGGGGGCCTAGATACGCAGTATTTT
>TRBV5-6|.|TRBJ2-2|many
CASSFLEKPGELFF
TGTGCCAGCAGCTTTCTTGAGAAACCCGGGGAGCTGTTTTTT
>TRBV7-6|.|TRBJ1-1|many
CASSLRNRVTEAFF
TGTGCCAGCAGCTTAAGGAATCGGGTTACTGAAGCTTTCTTT
>TRBV5-1|TRBD1|TRBJ1-1|many
CASSFGDRGRMNTEAFF
TGCGCCAGCAGCTTCGGGGACAGGGGGCGTATGAACACTGAAGCTTTCTTT
>TRBV5-1|.|TRBJ2-1|many
CASSPGPSNNEQFF
TGCGCCAGCAGCCCGGGACCCTCAAACAATGAGCAGTTCTTC
>TRBV6-2/TRBV6-3|TRBD2|TRBJ2-5|many
CASSYSAYSGEETQYF
TGTGCCAGCAGTTACTCGGCCTACAGCGGGGAAGAGACCCAGTACTTC
>TRBV20-1|.|TRBJ2-7|many
CSAPGGPRYEQYF
TGCAGTGCCCCTGGAGGGCCGAGGTACGAGCAGTACTTC
>TRBV2|TRBD2|TRBJ2-7|.
CASRGLESYVQYF
TGTGCCAGCAGAGGACTAGAATCTTACGTGCAGTACTTC
>TRBV12-3/TRBV12-4|.|TRBJ1-1|many
CASSLAQKNTEAFF
TGTGCCAGCAGTTTAGCACAGAAGAACACTGAAGCTTTCTTT
>TRBV18|.|TRBJ2-1|few
CDSSPGRTTREQFF
TGTGACAGCTCCCCGGGACGGACGACTAGGGAGCAGTTCTTC
>TRBV28|TRBD1|TRBJ1-2|many
CASGQGPRYTF
TGTGCCAGCGGACAGGGACCTCGCTACACCTTC
>TRBV19|TRBD2|TRBJ2-5|many
CASTSSGRETQYF
TGTGCCAGTACATCTAGCGGGCGAGAGACCCAGTACTTC
>TRBV12-3/TRBV12-4|.|TRBJ2-5|many
CASTSGVETQYF
TGTGCCAGCACCTCTGGGGTGGAGACCCAGTACTTC
>TRBV6-2/TRBV6-3|TRBD1|TRBJ2-2|many
CASSPGTALTGELFF
TGTGCCAGCAGTCCCGGGACAGCCCTCACCGGGGAGCTGTTTTTT
>TRBV29-1|.|TRBJ2-5|few
CSVGRSAEETQYF
TGCAGCGTGGGGAGGTCAGCAGAAGAGACCCAGTACTTC
>TRBV20-1|TRBD1|TRBJ1-1|many
CSARPPGTANTEAFF
TGCAGTGCTAGACCCCCCGGGACAGCGAACACTGAAGCTTTCTTT
>TRBV29-1|.|TRBJ1-1|many
CSVGLKARPTEAFF
TGCAGCGTTGGATTGAAGGCCAGACCCACTGAAGCTTTCTTT
>TRBV29-1|.|TRBJ1-2|many
CSVPAVQAFNYGYTF
TGCAGCGTCCCCGCTGTGCAGGCATTTAACTATGGCTACACCTTC
>TRBV28|.|TRBJ2-1|many
CASSQGRYEQFF
TGTGCCAGCAGCCAGGGACGGTATGAGCAGTTCTTC
>TRBV5-1|.|TRBJ1-6|many
CASRNQDSSPLHF
TGCGCCAGCAGAAACCAGGACAGTTCACCCCTCCACTTT
>TRBV29-1|.|TRBJ2-7|many
CSVEGSSYEQYF
TGCAGCGTTGAAGGCAGCTCCTACGAGCAGTACTTC
>TRBV12-3/TRBV12-4|.|TRBJ1-6|many
CASTTFKDSPLHF
TGTGCCAGCACCACTTTCAAGGACTCACCCCTCCACTTT
>TRBV20-1|TRBD2|TRBJ2-1|medium-sized
CSANGLAGAETVDEQFF
TGCAGTGCAAACGGACTAGCGGGGGCCGAAACGGTGGATGAGCAGTTCTTC
>TRBV7-2|.|TRBJ1-5|many
CASSSLAIRAGHNQPQHF
TGTGCCAGCAGCTCACTCGCGATTAGGGCTGGCCACAATCAGCCCCAGCATTTT
>TRBV12-3/TRBV12-4|.|TRBJ1-4|few
CASSLLLVGQVDEKLFF
TGTGCCAGCAGTTTACTTTTAGTTGGACAAGTCGATGAAAAACTGTTTTTT
>TRBV12-3/TRBV12-4|.|TRBJ1-2|many
CASSPSRRWDYGYTF
TGTGCCAGCAGTCCCTCAAGAAGATGGGACTATGGCTACACCTTC
>TRBV7-2|.|TRBJ2-5|many
CASSFGGNQETQYF
TGTGCCAGCAGCTTTGGTGGGAATCAAGAGACCCAGTACTTC
>TRBV7-9|.|TRBJ2-5|many
CASSRTSDVQETQYF
TGTGCCAGCAGCCGGACTTCGGACGTCCAAGAGACCCAGTACTTC
>TRBV3-1|TRBD1|TRBJ1-2|many
CASSQTRQGAGYTF
TGTGCCAGCAGCCAGACCAGACAGGGCGCCGGCTACACCTTC